This T cell receptor beta chain was profiled in a study of T cell repertoires in cytomegalovirus infection (dated by TCRdb to between 2018 and 2021). Regarding the study in general: Alongside well-studied HLA-B-restricted epitopes, the peptide stimulations were aimed at recently identified HLA-C-restricted CMV epitopes, whose presentation resists viral immunomodulation. Donor HLA type was relevant to the analysis, because carriage of CMV infection together with the matching HLA type was indicated by public TCR beta signatures. Results the study describes overall, beyond this receptor: Carriers of CMV infection plus the relevant HLA type were discriminated by the cumulative frequency of public TCR beta family members in the study cohort and in an independent approximately 400-donor cohort. In the ex vivo response, HLA-C-restricted CMV-specific TCR beta clonotypes were dominant, and in two of eight donors the single most frequent clonotype came from this HLA-C-restricted group.

This clonotype has just a few counts. Its antigen is not yet known. No clone much larger than this one lies a single base away; base qualities are absent. CDR1 SGHVS and CDR2 FNYEAQ were looked up in the germline V gene. Including cysteine and phenylalanine, the CDR3 has 13 amino acids. Only CDR3 DNA remains: 39 bases, in frame from the first base. V was cut back by 3 bases and J by 6 bases, leaving a gap of 11 bases between them. Sequenced using an Illumina HiSeq 1500. The raw public data were reprocessed by TCRdb itself: fastp quality trimming at Q25, MiXCR clonotype calling, in-frame beta chains only. One record per CDR3 amino acid sequence lists the most common genes and DNA. In this sample the table shows 650,000 to 850,000 distinct CDR3 sequences, just under 30% of which occur a single time. Jointly, the top ten make up about 12% of the sample. The treatment or condition label, as the study defines it: in vitro stimulation with specific CMV peptide epitopes to enrich CMV-specific T cells.

The material was cultured CD8+ T cells from PBMCs, obtained from culture after CMV antigen stimulation. The clonotype was recovered from a human donor in good health (CMV status not recorded). Some clones in this sample may be carry-over from other donors' samples. The chain couples TRBV7-6 to TRBJ2-5, with no confidently assigned D gene. The CDR3: CASSFEPGKTQYF. The sequenced DNA: TGTGCCAGCAGCTTTGAGCCCGGAAAGACCCAGTACTTC.